This T cell receptor beta chain derives from a study of control samples from healthy donors and cancer patients. The CDR3 covers 11 residues. The V end was cut by 3 bases, the J end by 7 bases, with 3 bases between. Sequencing used immunoSEQ multiplex PCR; TCRdb keeps in-frame clones, though not all of them. The data hold approximately 37,000 clones, with 80% to 95% observed a single time. Source material: blood. The source of this sequence is a woman aged 45-65 years in good health. The gene calls are TRBV12-3 or TRBV12-4 and TRBJ2-2; D is unclear. The CDR3 loop reads CASSFSGELFF. In DNA, the CDR3 is TGTGCCAGCAGTTTCAGCGGGGAGCTGTTTTTT.